The 26 T cell receptor beta chains reported below all come from one sample, sequenced in a study of T cell changes during pregnancy in multiple sclerosis. Libraries were prepared by immunoSEQ multiplex PCR; TCRdb keeps only in-frame clonotypes and omits some of them. Of over 9,000 clones listed, around 80% are singletons. Sample: CD8+ T cells from peripheral blood mononuclear cells, taken in the third trimester of pregnancy. The origin of the receptors is a female donor in good health, enrolled as a control in a pregnancy study.

The chain carries TRBV11-2 and TRBJ2-7, with 11 bases identical to TRBD2. This CDR3 has 19 amino acids. The ends lost 4 bases at V and 1 base at J; junction bases unmatched: 15. Germline V gives CDR1 SGHAT, CDR2 FQNNGV. The CDR3 region has the DNA TGTGCCAGCAGCTCCCGCCCCGCCCTAGCGGGGGGAACTTCCTACGAGCAGTACTTC. This gives the protein CASSSRPALAGGTSYEQYF.

Concerning this clone itself: The sample carries other DNA sequences with the same CDR3. This chain joins TRBV5-1 and TRBJ2-7; D perhaps matches TRBD1 (6 bases). Germline values: CDR1 SGHRS, CDR2 YFSETQ. Trimming removed 0 bases from V and 0 bases from J, with 13 bases in between. This CDR3 spans 16 amino acids. The CDR3: CASSLGGLGSSYEQYF. The CDR3 nucleotides read TGCGCCAGCAGCTTGGGGGGGCTGGGAAGCTCCTACGAGCAGTACTTC.

As regards this clone: At one end, the junction sequence differs from germline, possibly due to a read error. This rearrangement joins TRBV7-7 to TRBJ2-3, with D maybe TRBD1 (5 bases). CDR3 size: 15 residues. The germline gives CDR1 SSHAT, CDR2 FNYEAQ (reference sequence). CDR3: CASSFRGQSTDTQYF. Written as DNA, the CDR3 is TGTGCTAGCAGCTTTCGCGGACAAAGCACAGATACGCAGTATTTT.

CDR3 protein: CASSVGSSGSYEQYF. For the CDR3, the DNA is TGTGCCAGCAGCGTAGGAAGTAGCGGCTCCTACGAGCAGTACTTC. V usage is TRBV9 and J usage is TRBJ2-5, with D possibly matching TRBD2 (6 bases). TRBJ2-7 matches the DNA end more closely, so the J call is doubtful. Germline V lookup: CDR1 SGDLS, CDR2 YYNGEE. The CDR3 runs to 15 residues.

A note on this clone: In the same sample, other DNA sequences code for this CDR3. CDR3 sequence reads: CASSLGGLGSSYEQYF. In DNA form, the CDR3 reads TGCGCCAGCAGCTTGGGGGGACTGGGAAGCTCCTACGAGCAGTACTTC. V is TRBV5-1 and J is TRBJ2-7, with D tentatively TRBD2 (6 bases). The V gene's germline CDR1 is SGHRS and CDR2 YFSETQ. The CDR3 length is 16 residues. V was pared by 0 bases and J by 0 bases, with 13 bases between. Filled out from reference TRBV5-1 and TRBJ2-7, the complete variable domain reads KAGVTQTPRYLIKTRGQQVTLSCSPISGHRSVSWYQQTPGQGLQFLFEYFSETQRNKGNFPGRFSGRQFSNSRSEMNVSTLELGDSALYLCASSLGGLGSSYEQYFGPGTRLTVT.

V usage is TRBV21-1 and J usage is TRBJ2-7; whether TRBD1, the table's D call, matches the DNA was not checked. TRBV21-1 is a documented pseudogene. CDR3 length: 14 amino acids. Here the CDR3 DNA reads TGTGCCAGCGATTCCGGGACAGACAACTACGAGCAGTACTTC. It encodes CASDSGTDNYEQYF.

The chain combines TRBV27 with TRBJ2-5, with 11 bases lining up with TRBD2. The V gene end was trimmed by 4 bases and the J gene end by 1 base; junction bases not matched to a gene: 2. Germline values: CDR1 MNHEY, CDR2 SMNVEV (reference sequence). The CDR3 totals 15 residues. The CDR3 DNA is TGTGCCAGCAGTTACGGGACTAGCGGCCAAGAGACCCAGTACTTC. Its translation: CASSYGTSGQETQYF.

This clone was seen a single time. The chain links TRBV28 to TRBJ2-1; 7 bases fit TRBD2. Per the germline V gene, CDR1 is MDHEN and CDR2 is SYDVKM. The CDR3 contains 15 residues. The J segment lost 3 bases and the V segment lost 6 bases, leaving 8 bases of the junction unmatched. DNA for the CDR3: TGTGCCAGCAGGCCGGGCGAGCGGGACTACAATGAGCAGTTCTTC. This translates into CASRPGERDYNEQFF.

This rearrangement joins TRBV6-5 to TRBJ2-5; D is undetermined. Germline CDR1 is MNHEY and CDR2 is SVGAGI. The CDR3 consists of 12 residues. Trimming took off 5 bases at V and 1 base at J, with 5 bases between the two ends. The CDR3 DNA sequence: TGTGCCAGCAGTGACATCCAAGAGACCCAGTACTTC. Its translation: CASSDIQETQYF.

CDR3 residues: CASSLTSGGAGEQFF. DNA for the CDR3: TGCGCCAGCAGCTTAACTAGCGGGGGGGCGGGCGAGCAGTTCTTC. The genes are TRBV5-1 and TRBJ2-1, with 13 nucleotides matching TRBD2. Germline V CDR1 and CDR2: SGHRS, YFSETQ. The V gene end was trimmed by 2 bases and the J gene end by 10 bases; junction bases not matched to a gene: 6. CDR3 size: 15 residues.

CDR3 DNA sequence: TGTGCCAGCAGCCTTACCAACAGGGCTGGGGCCAACGTCCTGACTTTC. The encoded protein is CASSLTNRAGANVLTF. The rearrangement links TRBV9 to TRBJ2-6, with D possibly being TRBD1 (6 bases). Germline V gives CDR1 SGDLS, CDR2 YYNGEE. V gave up 4 bases and J gave up 2 bases, with 13 bases separating them. The CDR3 sequence is 16 residues long.

Comment on this clone: A far larger clone is just one base off, so this is likely a read error. The V gene is TRBV29-1, the J gene TRBJ1-1; D is possibly TRBD1 (6 bases). In germline, CDR1 is SQVTM, CDR2 ANQGSEA. V dropped 1 base and J dropped 1 base, with 10 bases sitting between them. This CDR3 contains 14 residues. The CDR3 region has the DNA TGCAGCGTTGAAGCCGGGACATGGAACACTGAAGCTTTCTTT. Protein sequence: CSVEAGTWNTEAFF.

The chain uses TRBV6-1 and TRBJ2-3; 8 bases agree with TRBD2. CDR1 is MNHNS and CDR2 is SASEGT in the germline V gene. The CDR3 is made up of 15 amino acids. V lost 2 bases, J lost 1 base, and 2 bases stayed unmatched. The CDR3 DNA reads as TGTGCCAGCAGTGAAATCGGGGGGGGCACAGATACGCAGTATTTT. Translation: CASSEIGGGTDTQYF.

The chain combines TRBV7-9 with TRBJ2-1; D possibly corresponds to TRBD2 (6 bases). Germline V gene sequence: CDR1 SEHNR, CDR2 FQNEAQ (reference sequence). The CDR3 runs 14 residues. With 3 bases removed from V and 6 bases from J, the gap between germline ends came to 12 bases. Here the CDR3 reads CASSFGRDPNEQFF. The CDR3 DNA follows: TGTGCCAGCAGCTTTGGGCGGGACCCCAATGAGCAGTTCTTC.

Only one count was recorded for this clone. The chain has TRBV10-3 and TRBJ2-1; D remains unclear. Germline CDR1 reads ENHRY; CDR2 reads SYGVKD. V was cut by 8 bases and J by 12 bases, with 17 bases left in between. The CDR3 length is 12 residues. The CDR3 nucleotides read TGTGCCATCCGCCGCGGTAACGATGGGCAGTTCTTC. This translates into CAIRRGNDGQFF.

The rearrangement joins TRBV10-3 to TRBJ2-7; a weak D match, TRBD2 (5 bases). Looked up from germline, CDR1 is ENHRY and CDR2 is SYGVKD. The V gene lost 3 bases and the J gene lost 0 bases, with 9 bases spanning the gap. The CDR3 spans 14 residues. CDR3 protein: CAISEPADSYEQYF. CDR3 DNA sequence: TGTGCCATCAGTGAACCAGCGGACTCCTACGAGCAGTACTTC.

By share of the sample, this clone is medium-sized. CDR3 sequence: CASSSAGNGELFF. Here the CDR3 DNA reads TGTGCCAGCAGTTCTGCGGGGAACGGGGAGCTGTTTTTT. J is TRBJ2-2 and V is TRBV6-6; possibly TRBD2 for D (6 bases). The V and J ends lost 4 bases and 7 bases respectively, with 10 bases between them. In germline, CDR1 is MNHNY, CDR2 SVGAGI (reference sequence). The CDR3 has 13 amino acids.

The chain recombines TRBV4-3 with TRBJ2-1, with 10 bases that match TRBD2. The CDR3 sequence is 17 residues long. Losses at the gene ends were 0 bases for V and 10 bases for J; bases not matched to a gene: 12. Germline V lookup: CDR1 LGHNA, CDR2 YSLEER. The CDR3 sequence: CASSQDTGQRGGNEQFF. In DNA, the CDR3 is TGCGCCAGCAGCCAAGATACAGGCCAGCGGGGGGGCAACGAGCAGTTCTTC.

J is TRBJ2-3 and V is TRBV5-6; the D is unclear. V was shortened by 4 bases and J by 3 bases, with 9 bases between the two germline ends. CDR3 length: 13 amino acids. Germline CDR1 SGHDT, CDR2 YYEEEE. DNA for the CDR3: TGTGCCAGCAGCCCGAGTCGAACAGATACGCAGTATTTT. Its protein product is CASSPSRTDTQYF.

This clone was seen a single time. The chain links TRBV27 to TRBJ2-1; the match to TRBD2 covers 9 bases. CDR3 length: 15 amino acids. V gave up 5 bases and J gave up 5 bases; unmatched junction bases: 7. Germline CDR1 reads MNHEY; CDR2 reads SMNVEV (reference sequence). The DNA for the CDR3 is TGTGCCAGCAGTCCCGGGACTAGCTTCCACAATGAGCAGTTCTTC. Its protein is CASSPGTSFHNEQFF.

The CDR3 DNA follows: TGTGCCAGCAGCCCCTCAGCGGGAGATGACGAGCAGTACTTC. Translation: CASSPSAGDDEQYF. The chain links TRBV7-9 to TRBJ2-7, with TRBD2 identical over 8 bases. V dropped 5 bases and J dropped 5; count of bases not matched to a gene: 8. Germline V gives CDR1 SEHNR, CDR2 FQNEAQ (reference sequence). The CDR3 covers 14 residues.

This CDR3 is CASSIGQGTAFF. As DNA, the CDR3 is TGCGCCAGCAGCATAGGACAGGGAACAGCTTTCTTT. J is TRBJ1-1 and V is TRBV5-1; 8 nucleotides line up with TRBD1. CDR3 length: 12 residues. The V gene end was trimmed by 4 bases and the J gene end by 10 bases; junction bases not matched to a gene: 6. In germline, CDR1 is SGHRS, CDR2 YFSETQ.

V is TRBV2 and J is TRBJ1-6; maybe TRBD1 (6 bases). Per the germline V gene, CDR1 is SNHLY and CDR2 is FYNNEI. The germline V and J ends were trimmed by 2 bases and 0 bases, with 11 bases remaining between them. The CDR3 is 17 residues long. CDR3 sequence reads: CASSELDRSSYNSPLHF. DNA of the CDR3: TGTGCCAGCAGTGAACTGGACAGAAGCTCCTATAATTCACCCCTCCACTTT.

This chain joins TRBV21-1 and TRBJ1-2; whether TRBD1, the table's D call, matches the DNA was not checked. TRBV21-1 is tagged as a pseudogene. This CDR3 has 14 amino acids. Here the CDR3 reads CASSNGKGCYGYTF. The CDR3 bases are TGTGCCAGCAGCAACGGTAAGGGGTGCTATGGCTACACCTTC.

The chain employs TRBV9 and TRBJ2-3; TRBD2 matches at 11 bases. The V segment lost 2 bases and the J segment 4 bases; nucleotides outside the gene matches: 3. The germline CDR1 and CDR2 sequences are SGDLS and YYNGEE. This CDR3 has 15 residues. CDR3 DNA sequence: TGTGCCAGCAGCGTTAGCGGGGGGGCCCCAGATACGCAGTATTTT. It encodes CASSVSGGAPDTQYF.

This clone was observed once. This chain links TRBV5-1 with TRBJ2-1; no clear D gene. From germline, CDR1 is SGHRS and CDR2 YFSETQ. V shed 4 bases and J shed 6 bases, with 20 bases lying between them. The CDR3 is 16 amino acids. DNA of the CDR3: TGCGCCAGCAGCGCTTCATCGCGCTCCCCTCGCAATGAGCAGTTCTTC. Its protein product is CASSASSRSPRNEQFF.